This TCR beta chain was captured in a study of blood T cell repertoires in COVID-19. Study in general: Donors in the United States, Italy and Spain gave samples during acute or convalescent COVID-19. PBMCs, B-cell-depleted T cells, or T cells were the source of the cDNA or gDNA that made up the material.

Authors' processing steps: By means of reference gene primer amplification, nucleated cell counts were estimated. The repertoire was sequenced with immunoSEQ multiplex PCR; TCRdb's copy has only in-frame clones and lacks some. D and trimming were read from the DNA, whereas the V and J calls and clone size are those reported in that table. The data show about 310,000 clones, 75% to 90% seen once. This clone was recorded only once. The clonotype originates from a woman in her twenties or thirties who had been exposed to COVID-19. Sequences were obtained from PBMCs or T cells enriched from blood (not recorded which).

In DNA form, the CDR3 reads TGTGCCAGCAGCTCGGGACTAGCGGGAGGGGAGACCCAGTACTTC. Protein sequence: CASSSGLAGGETQYF. The chain employs TRBV5-8 and TRBJ2-5; 16 bases are shared with TRBD2. V trimming: 3 bases; J trimming: 5 bases; junction bases outside the gene matches: 1. CDR3 length: 15 amino acids. CDR1 is SGHTS and CDR2 is YDEGEE in the germline V gene.